The 8 T cell receptor beta chains presented below share a single source sample, sequenced in a study of blood T cells in healthy people across ages. Primed by a sample-barcoded 5' primer and a J-beta primer mix, a second PCR proceeded for roughly 7 to 12 cycles. TCRdb re-called the 5' RACE reads with MiXCR, one entry per CDR3 protein. This sample has approximately 830,000 distinct CDR3 sequences; under 80% occur once, and the top ten carry around 30%. The sequenced material came from blood. The receptors here all came from a man aged 25-45 years in good health.

This clonotype was observed a few times. The chain combines TRBV11-1 with TRBJ1-2; 7 positions agree with TRBD1. Looked up from germline, CDR1 is SGHAT and CDR2 is FQDESV (reference sequence). The junction had 14 bases not matched to a gene; V was cut back by 8 bases and J by 5 bases. The CDR3 extends over 15 amino acids. CDR3 sequence: CASQRDSRTSYGYTF. CDR3 in DNA: TGTGCCAGCCAGCGGGACAGCCGGACGTCTTATGGCTACACCTTC.

This clonotype has more than one count but fewer than ten. The CDR3 is CASSPQGGTYNEQFF. The DNA for the CDR3 is TGTGCCAGCAGTCCCCAGGGGGGGACCTACAATGAGCAGTTCTTC. The V call is TRBV6-5, the J call TRBJ2-1; D is perhaps TRBD1 or TRBD2 (7 bases each). The CDR3 spans 15 residues. Trimming left V 5 bases short and J 2 bases short, with 13 bases between. Germline lookup yields CDR1 MNHEY and CDR2 SVGAGI.

The V gene is TRBV20-1, the J gene TRBJ2-4, with D possibly being TRBD1 (5 bases). The DNA end is a closer match to TRBJ2-7, so the J assignment may be wrong. CDR3 size: 14 residues. CDR1 and CDR2 (germline): DFQATT, SNEGSKA (reference sequence). CDR3 DNA: TGCAGTGCTAGCTCAGGGCCGCGTTCCTACGAGCAGTACTTC. Its translation is CSASSGPRSYEQYF.

This clonotype was observed a handful of times. The rearrangement links TRBV4-3 to TRBJ1-1; D is unresolved. The CDR3 length is 14 residues. The V end lost 4 bases, the J end lost 2 bases, and 11 bases lay between the germline ends. Germline lookup yields CDR1 LGHNA and CDR2 YSLEER. The CDR3 loop is CASSLAAGNTEAFF. The CDR3 DNA follows: TGCGCCAGCAGCCTCGCGGCAGGAAACACTGAAGCTTTCTTT.

This rearrangement joins TRBV4-3 to TRBJ2-3; TRBD2 is a possible D gene (6 bases). CDR3 size: 16 residues. CDR1 and CDR2 from the germline V gene are LGHNA and YSLEER. V lost 0 bases to trimming and J lost 2 bases, with 12 bases between them. As DNA, the CDR3 is TGCGCCAGCAGCCAAGATGTGGGGGGACCCACAGATACGCAGTATTTT. Translating gives CASSQDVGGPTDTQYF.

This clonotype occurred a few times. V and J are TRBV6-2 or TRBV6-3 and TRBJ2-5; tentatively, D is TRBD1 or TRBD2 (5 bases each). Trimming cost V 4 bases and J 6 bases, with 15 bases left between them. The germline CDR1 and CDR2 sequences are MNHEY and SVGEGT. This CDR3 spans 14 amino acids. CDR3 region: CASSWDPSDKTQYF. The CDR3 DNA is TGTGCCAGCAGTTGGGACCCGTCCGATAAGACCCAGTACTTC.

A single count supports this clonotype. This sequence joins TRBV20-1 and TRBJ1-1; 9 nucleotides agree with TRBD1. Germline CDR1 is DFQATT and CDR2 is SNEGSKA (reference sequence). The CDR3 totals 15 residues. V trimming: 1 base; J trimming: 7 bases; junction bases outside the gene matches: 10. CDR3: CSARAFRTGVGEAFF. DNA for the CDR3: TGCAGTGCTAGAGCATTTAGGACAGGGGTAGGTGAAGCTTTCTTT.

This clonotype was picked up one time. The CDR3, as DNA: TGTGCCAGCAGCAAAGGGACTAGTCCTGGCGATGAGCAGTTCTTC. Its protein is CASSKGTSPGDEQFF. V gene TRBV7-2 combines with J gene TRBJ2-1; 8 bases match TRBD2. V trimming: 5 bases; J trimming: 8 bases; junction bases outside the gene matches: 11. Germline loops: CDR1 SGHTA, CDR2 FQGNSA. The CDR3 is made up of 15 amino acids.